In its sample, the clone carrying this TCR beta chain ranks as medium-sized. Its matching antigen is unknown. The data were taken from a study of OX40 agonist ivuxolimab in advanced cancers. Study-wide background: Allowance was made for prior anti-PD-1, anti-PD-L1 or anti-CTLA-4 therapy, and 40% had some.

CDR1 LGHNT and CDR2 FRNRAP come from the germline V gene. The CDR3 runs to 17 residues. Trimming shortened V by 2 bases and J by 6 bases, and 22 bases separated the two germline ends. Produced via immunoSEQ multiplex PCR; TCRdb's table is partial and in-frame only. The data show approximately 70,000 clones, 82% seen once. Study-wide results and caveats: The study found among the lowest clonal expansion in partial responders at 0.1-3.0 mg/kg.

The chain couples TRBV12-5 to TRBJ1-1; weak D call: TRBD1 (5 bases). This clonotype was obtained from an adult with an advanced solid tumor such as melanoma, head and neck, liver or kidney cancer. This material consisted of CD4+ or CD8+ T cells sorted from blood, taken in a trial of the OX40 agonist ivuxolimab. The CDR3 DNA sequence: TGTGCTAGTGGTTTGCCTCCCCCGACAGCCACGACAGCTGAAGCTTTCTTT. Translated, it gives CASGLPPPTATTAEAFF.